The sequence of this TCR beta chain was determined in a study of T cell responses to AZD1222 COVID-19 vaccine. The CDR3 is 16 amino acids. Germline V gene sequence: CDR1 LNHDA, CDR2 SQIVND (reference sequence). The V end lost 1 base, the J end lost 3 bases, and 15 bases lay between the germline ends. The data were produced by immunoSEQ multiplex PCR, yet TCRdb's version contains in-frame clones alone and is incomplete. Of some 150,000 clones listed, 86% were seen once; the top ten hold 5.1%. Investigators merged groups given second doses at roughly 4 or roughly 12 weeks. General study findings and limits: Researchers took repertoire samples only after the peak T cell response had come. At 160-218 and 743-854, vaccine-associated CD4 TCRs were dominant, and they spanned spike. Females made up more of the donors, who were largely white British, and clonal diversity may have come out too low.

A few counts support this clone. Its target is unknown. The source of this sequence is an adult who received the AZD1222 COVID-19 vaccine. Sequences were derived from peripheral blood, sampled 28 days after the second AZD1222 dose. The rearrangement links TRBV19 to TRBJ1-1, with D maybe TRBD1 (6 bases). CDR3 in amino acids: CASSIGVGGPYTEAFF. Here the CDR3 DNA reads TGTGCCAGTAGTATAGGGGTAGGGGGACCGTACACTGAAGCTTTCTTT.